This paragraph covers one T cell receptor (beta chain) sequence. No antigen is known for it. PCR primers comprised 60 Vbeta and 13 Jbeta primers. Profiling relied on immunoSEQ multiplex PCR, and the TCRdb table lists in-frame clones only, not all of them. Of 150,000 to 200,000 clones detected, 75% to 85% appear once; the ten largest clones hold 2% to 2.5%. The CDR3 is 15 residues long. The V end was cut by 3 bases, the J end by 13 bases, with 20 bases between. Germline values: CDR1 SGHRS, CDR2 YFSETQ. The source of the sample is a study of cytomegalovirus exposure and HLA in healthy donors. Study-level findings and limits: Among the sequence variants, a highly shared cluster was likely an artifact of sequencing.

The sequenced material came from PBMCs. The sequence came from a woman under 40 in good health and CMV-seronegative. V gene TRBV5-1 combines with J gene TRBJ1-6; D is unclear. The CDR3 nucleotides are TGCGCCAGCAGCTCAGAGATTGTTGGAGCTTCCCCCCTCCACTTT. This encodes CASSSEIVGASPLHF.